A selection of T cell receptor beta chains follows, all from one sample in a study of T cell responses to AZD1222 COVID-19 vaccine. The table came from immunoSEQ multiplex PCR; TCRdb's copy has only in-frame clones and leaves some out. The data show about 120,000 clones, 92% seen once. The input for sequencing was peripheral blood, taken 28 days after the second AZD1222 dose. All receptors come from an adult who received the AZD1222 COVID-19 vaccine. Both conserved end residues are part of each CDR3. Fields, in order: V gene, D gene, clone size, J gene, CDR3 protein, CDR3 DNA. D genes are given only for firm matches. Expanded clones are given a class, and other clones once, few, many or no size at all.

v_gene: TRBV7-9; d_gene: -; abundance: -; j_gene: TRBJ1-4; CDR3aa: CASSSEGGLANEKLFF; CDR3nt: TGTGCCAGCAGCTCCGAGGGGGGGCTGGCTAATGAAAAACTGTTTTTT
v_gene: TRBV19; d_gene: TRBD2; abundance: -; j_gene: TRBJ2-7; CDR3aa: CASRGLLAGEQYF; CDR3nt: TGTGCCAGTAGAGGGCTACTAGCGGGCGAGCAGTACTTC
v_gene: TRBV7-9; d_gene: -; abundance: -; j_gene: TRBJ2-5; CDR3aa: CASSLIPETQYF; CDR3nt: TGTGCCAGCAGCTTAATCCCAGAGACCCAGTACTTC
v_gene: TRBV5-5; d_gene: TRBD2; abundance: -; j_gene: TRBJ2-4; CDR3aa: CASSFSVAGDYIQYF; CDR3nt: TGTGCCAGCAGCTTTAGTGTAGCGGGAGACTACATTCAGTACTTC
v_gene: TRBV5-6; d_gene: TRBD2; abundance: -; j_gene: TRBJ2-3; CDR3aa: CASSFLAGGGDTQYF; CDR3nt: TGTGCCAGCAGCTTTCTCGCGGGAGGAGGAGATACGCAGTATTTT
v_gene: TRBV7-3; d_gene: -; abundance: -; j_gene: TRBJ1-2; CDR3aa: CASSPIAGAGGYTF; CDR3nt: TGTGCCAGCAGCCCCATCGCGGGGGCAGGTGGCTACACCTTC
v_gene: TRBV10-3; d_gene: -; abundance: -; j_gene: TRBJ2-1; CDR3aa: CAIARDPRRNEQFF; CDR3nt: TGTGCCATCGCCCGGGACCCCCGGAGAAATGAGCAGTTCTTC
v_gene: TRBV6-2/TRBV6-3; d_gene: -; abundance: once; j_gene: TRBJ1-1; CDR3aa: CASSSDENTEAFF; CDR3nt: TGTGCCAGCAGTTCCGATGAGAACACTGAAGCTTTCTTT
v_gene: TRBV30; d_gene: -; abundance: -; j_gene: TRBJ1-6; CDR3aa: CAWSVEGRNSPLHF; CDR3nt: TGTGCCTGGAGTGTAGAGGGTCGGAATTCACCCCTCCACTTT
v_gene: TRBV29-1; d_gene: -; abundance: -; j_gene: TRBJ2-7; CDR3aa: CSGVDGYEQYF; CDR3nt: TGCAGCGGGGTGGACGGCTACGAGCAGTACTTC
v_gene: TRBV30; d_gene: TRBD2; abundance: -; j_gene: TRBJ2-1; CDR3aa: CAWIPRVAGDNEQFF; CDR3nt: TGTGCCTGGATCCCTCGAGTGGCGGGAGACAATGAGCAGTTCTTC
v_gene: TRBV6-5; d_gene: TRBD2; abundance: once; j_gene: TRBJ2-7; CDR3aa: CASSRTSGSSYEQYF; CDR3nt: TGTGCCAGCAGCAGGACTAGCGGCAGCTCCTACGAGCAGTACTTC
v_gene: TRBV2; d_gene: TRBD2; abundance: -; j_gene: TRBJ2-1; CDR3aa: CASIGASGSGLGNEQFF; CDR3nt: TGTGCCAGCATTGGAGCTAGCGGGAGCGGTTTGGGCAATGAGCAGTTCTTC
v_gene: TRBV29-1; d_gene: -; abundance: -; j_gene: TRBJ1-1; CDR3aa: CSVEVGGNWAFF; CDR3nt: TGCAGCGTTGAGGTAGGGGGGAATTGGGCTTTCTTT
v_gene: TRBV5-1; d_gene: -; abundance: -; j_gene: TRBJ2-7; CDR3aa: CASSLVADTYEQYF; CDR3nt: TGCGCCAGCAGCTTGGTAGCGGACACATACGAGCAGTACTTC
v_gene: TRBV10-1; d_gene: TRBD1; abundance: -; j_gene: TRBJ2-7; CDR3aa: CASSPGQGIDEQYF; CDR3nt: TGCGCCAGCAGTCCGGGACAGGGGATAGACGAGCAGTACTTC
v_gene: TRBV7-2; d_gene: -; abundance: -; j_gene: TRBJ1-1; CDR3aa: CASSLARGETEAFF; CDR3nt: TGTGCCAGCAGCTTAGCGCGAGGGGAAACTGAAGCTTTCTTT
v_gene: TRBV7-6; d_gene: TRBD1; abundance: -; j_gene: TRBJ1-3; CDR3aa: CASSSTGVGNTIYF; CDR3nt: TGTGCCAGCAGCTCGACAGGGGTCGGAAACACCATATATTTT
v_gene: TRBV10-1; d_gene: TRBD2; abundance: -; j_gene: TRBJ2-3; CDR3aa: CASSGDLAGAGDTQYF; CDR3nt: TGCGCCAGCAGTGGAGATCTAGCGGGAGCTGGGGATACGCAGTATTTT
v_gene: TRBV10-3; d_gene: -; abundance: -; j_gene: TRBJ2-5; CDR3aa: CATSTNQETQYF; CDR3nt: TGTGCCACCTCTACCAACCAAGAGACCCAGTACTTC
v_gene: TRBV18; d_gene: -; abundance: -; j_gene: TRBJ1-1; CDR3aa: CASSLGGDTEAFF; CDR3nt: TGTGCCAGCTCACTTGGGGGGGACACTGAAGCTTTCTTT
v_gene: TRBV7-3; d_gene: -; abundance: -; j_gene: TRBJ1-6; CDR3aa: CASSLLGGDSPLHF; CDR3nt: TGTGCCAGCAGCTTATTAGGGGGGGATTCACCCCTCCACTTT
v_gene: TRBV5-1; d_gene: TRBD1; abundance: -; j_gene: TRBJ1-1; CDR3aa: CASSITGEGTEAFF; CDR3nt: TGCGCCAGCAGCATAACAGGGGAAGGCACTGAAGCTTTCTTT
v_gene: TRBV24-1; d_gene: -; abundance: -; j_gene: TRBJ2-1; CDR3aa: CATSDSLAGQGQFF; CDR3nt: TGTGCCACCAGTGATTCCCTAGCGGGACAGGGGCAGTTCTTC
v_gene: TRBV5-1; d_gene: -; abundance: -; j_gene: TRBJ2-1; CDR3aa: CASSFPTNYNEQFF; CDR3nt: TGCGCCAGCAGCTTCCCTACCAACTACAATGAGCAGTTCTTC
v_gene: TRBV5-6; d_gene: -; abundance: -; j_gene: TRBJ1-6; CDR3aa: CASSLVGARSYNSPLHF; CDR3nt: TGTGCCAGCAGCTTGGTGGGTGCGAGGTCCTATAATTCACCCCTCCACTTT